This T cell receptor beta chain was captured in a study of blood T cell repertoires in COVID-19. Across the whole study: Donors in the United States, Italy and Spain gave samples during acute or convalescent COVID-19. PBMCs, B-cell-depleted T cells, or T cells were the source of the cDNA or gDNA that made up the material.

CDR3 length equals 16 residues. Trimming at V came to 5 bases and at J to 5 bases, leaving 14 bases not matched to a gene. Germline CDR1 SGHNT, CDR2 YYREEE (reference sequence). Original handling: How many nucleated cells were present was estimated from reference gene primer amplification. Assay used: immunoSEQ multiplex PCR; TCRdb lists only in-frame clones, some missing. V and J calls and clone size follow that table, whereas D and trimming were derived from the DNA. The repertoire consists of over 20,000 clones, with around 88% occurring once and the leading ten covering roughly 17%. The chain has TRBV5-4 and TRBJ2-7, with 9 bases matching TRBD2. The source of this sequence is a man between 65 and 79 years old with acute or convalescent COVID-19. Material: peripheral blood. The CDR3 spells CASRSSGEASWDEQYF. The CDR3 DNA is TGTGCCAGCAGGTCTAGCGGGGAGGCTTCATGGGACGAGCAGTACTTC.